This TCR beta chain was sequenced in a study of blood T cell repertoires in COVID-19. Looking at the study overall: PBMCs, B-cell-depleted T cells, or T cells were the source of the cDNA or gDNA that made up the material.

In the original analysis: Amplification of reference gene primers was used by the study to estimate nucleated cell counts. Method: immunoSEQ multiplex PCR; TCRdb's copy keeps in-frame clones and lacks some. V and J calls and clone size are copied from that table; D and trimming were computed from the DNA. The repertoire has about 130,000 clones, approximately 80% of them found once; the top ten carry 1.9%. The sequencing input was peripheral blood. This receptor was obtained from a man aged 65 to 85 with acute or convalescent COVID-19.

The CDR3 nucleotides are TGTGCCAGCAGTGACACGAGAGCGGGGGGCCACGGAGGCGGGGCCAAAAACATTCAGTACTTC. Translation: CASSDTRAGGHGGGAKNIQYF. This chain links TRBV2 with TRBJ2-4; TRBD2 matches 9 bases. Germline values: CDR1 SNHLY, CDR2 FYNNEI. Germline trimming cut 3 bases from V and 1 base from J; bases unmatched to any gene: 19. The CDR3 spans 21 residues. The complete variable domain, with remaining parts taken from reference TRBV2 and TRBJ2-4, reads EPEVTQTPSHQVTQMGQEVILRCVPISNHLYFYWYRQILGQKVEFLVSFYNNEISEKSEIFDDQFSVERPDGSNFTLKIRSTKLEDSAMYFCASSDTRAGGHGGGAKNIQYFGAGTRLSVL.